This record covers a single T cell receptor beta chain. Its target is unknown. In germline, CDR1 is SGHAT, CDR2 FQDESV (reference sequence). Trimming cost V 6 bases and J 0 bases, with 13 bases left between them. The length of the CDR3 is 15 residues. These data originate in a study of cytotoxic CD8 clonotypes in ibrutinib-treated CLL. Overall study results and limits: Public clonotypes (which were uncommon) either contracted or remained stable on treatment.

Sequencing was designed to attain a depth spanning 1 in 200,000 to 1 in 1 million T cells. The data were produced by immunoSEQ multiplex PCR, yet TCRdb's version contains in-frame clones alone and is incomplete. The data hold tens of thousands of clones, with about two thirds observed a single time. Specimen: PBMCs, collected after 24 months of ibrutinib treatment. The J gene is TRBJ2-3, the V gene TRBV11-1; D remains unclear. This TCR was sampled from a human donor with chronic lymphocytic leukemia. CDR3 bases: TGTGCCAGCAGGGCAAAAACGCCGAGCACAGATACGCAGTATTTT. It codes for CASRAKTPSTDTQYF.